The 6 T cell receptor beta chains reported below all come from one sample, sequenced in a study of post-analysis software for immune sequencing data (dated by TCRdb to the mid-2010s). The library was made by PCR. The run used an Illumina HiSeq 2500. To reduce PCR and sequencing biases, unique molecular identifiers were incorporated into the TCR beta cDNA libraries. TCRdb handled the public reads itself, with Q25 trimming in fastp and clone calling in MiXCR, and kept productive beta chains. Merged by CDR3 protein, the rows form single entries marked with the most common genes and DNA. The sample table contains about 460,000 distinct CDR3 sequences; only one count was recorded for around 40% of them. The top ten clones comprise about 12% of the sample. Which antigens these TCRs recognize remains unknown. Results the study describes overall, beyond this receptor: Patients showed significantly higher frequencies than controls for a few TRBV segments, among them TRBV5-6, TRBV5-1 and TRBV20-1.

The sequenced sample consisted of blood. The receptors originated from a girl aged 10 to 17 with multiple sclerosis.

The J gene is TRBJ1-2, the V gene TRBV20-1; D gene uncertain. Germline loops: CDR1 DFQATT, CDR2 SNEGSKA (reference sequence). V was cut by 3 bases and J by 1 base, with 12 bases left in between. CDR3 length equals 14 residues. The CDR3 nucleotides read TGCAGTGCTAGTATGAGCTCCCTTAACTATGGCTACACCTTC. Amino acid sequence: CSASMSSLNYGYTF.

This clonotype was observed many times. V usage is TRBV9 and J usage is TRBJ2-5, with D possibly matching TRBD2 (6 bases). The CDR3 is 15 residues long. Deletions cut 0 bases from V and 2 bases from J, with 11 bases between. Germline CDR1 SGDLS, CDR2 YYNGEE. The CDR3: CASSVAGGLQETQYF. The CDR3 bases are TGTGCCAGCAGCGTAGCTGGGGGACTTCAAGAGACCCAGTACTTC.

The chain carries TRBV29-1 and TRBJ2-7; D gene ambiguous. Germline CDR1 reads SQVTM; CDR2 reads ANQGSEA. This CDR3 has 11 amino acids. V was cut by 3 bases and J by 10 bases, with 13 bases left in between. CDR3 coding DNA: TGCAGCGTTGAGGACCGTAAAGTTCAGTACTTC. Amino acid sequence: CSVEDRKVQYF.

The CDR3 DNA reads as TGTGCCAGCAGCTTAGGCCCGGGACTTGTCACAGATACGCAGTATTTT. This gives the protein CASSLGPGLVTDTQYF. The rearrangement uses TRBV7-9 and TRBJ2-3, with a weak D call TRBD2 (6 bases). CDR1 is SEHNR, CDR2 FQNEAQ, per germline (reference sequence). V was clipped by 1 base and J by 2 bases, with 13 bases between them. The CDR3 consists of 16 residues.

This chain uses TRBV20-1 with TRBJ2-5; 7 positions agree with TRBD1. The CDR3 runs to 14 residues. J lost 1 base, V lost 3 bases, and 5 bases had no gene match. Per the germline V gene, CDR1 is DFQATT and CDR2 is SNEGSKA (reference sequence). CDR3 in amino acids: CSASGTVRQETQYF. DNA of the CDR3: TGCAGTGCTAGTGGGACAGTACGCCAAGAGACCCAGTACTTC.

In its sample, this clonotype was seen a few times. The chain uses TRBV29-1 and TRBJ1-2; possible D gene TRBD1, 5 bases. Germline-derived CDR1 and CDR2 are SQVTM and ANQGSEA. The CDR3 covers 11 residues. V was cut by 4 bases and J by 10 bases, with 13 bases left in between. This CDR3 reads CSVVRAENYTF. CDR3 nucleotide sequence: TGCAGCGTTGTCAGGGCTGAAAACTACACCTTC.